This T cell receptor (beta chain) was profiled in a study of shared T cell receptors in the human thymus. CDR3 length equals 15 residues. From germline, CDR1 is SGHRS and CDR2 YFSETQ. Some clones are missing from TCRdb's copy, which holds only in-frame ones; the method was immunoSEQ multiplex PCR. The table has 720,000 or so clones, approximately 83% seen once. This sample also appeared in a second study, on human thymus T cells. That study reports: Infants, healthy and Finnish, who were having corrective surgery for congenital heart defects served as donors. The thymus tissue came from resections taken during corrective heart surgery. Thymic and blood repertoires appeared to show biased V and J gene usage. Related studies noted strongly shared thymic repertoires across unrelated people.

Sequenced input: thymocytes. The receptor was derived from a girl under three years old with a congenital heart defect. This rearrangement joins TRBV5-1 to TRBJ2-5, with 10 positions matching TRBD1. The J call may be wrong; the DNA end is better matched by TRBJ2-7. The CDR3 protein is CASSFGTGVSYEQYF. CDR3 coding DNA: TGCGCCAGCAGCTTTGGGACAGGGGTCTCCTACGAGCAGTACTTC.